Listed below are T cell receptor beta chains from one sample, sequenced in a study of shared T cell receptors in the human thymus. Only in-frame clones appear in the TCRdb table, and some are missing; sequencing was by immunoSEQ multiplex PCR. Found here are hundreds of thousands of clones, about 87% of them singletons; the top ten hold 0.0094%. This sample was also put to use in a study of human thymus T cells.

The sample was thymocytes. The receptors were gathered from a boy younger than two with a congenital heart defect. Each CDR3 is given with its conserved first and last residue. The D gene is left open where the match is weak. Clone size is shown for a subset of rows, as once, few, many or a class of expanded clone.

v_gene	abundance	j_gene	d_gene	CDR3aa	CDR3nt
TRBV6-1	NA	TRBJ1-5	NA	CASSAPGTFPPCNQPQHF	TGTGCCAGCAGTGCCCCCGGGACATTCCCCCCCTGCAATCAGCCCCAGCATTTT
TRBV30	NA	TRBJ2-7	TRBD2	CAWSVIAGGYEQYF	TGTGCCTGGAGTGTTATAGCGGGGGGTTACGAGCAGTACTTC
TRBV4-3	NA	TRBJ2-7	TRBD2	CARFRLAGDGEQYF	TGCGCCAGATTTAGACTAGCGGGAGATGGCGAGCAGTACTTC
TRBV27	few	TRBJ1-1	NA	CASSSTGEAFF	TGTGCCAGCAGTTCGACAGGCGAAGCTTTCTTT
TRBV4-3	once	TRBJ2-1	NA	CASSQDKRGGGSKTYNEQFF	TGCGCCAGCAGCCAAGATAAGAGGGGGGGTGGGTCTAAAACCTACAATGAGCAGTTCTTC
TRBV6-1	NA	TRBJ2-4	TRBD2	CASSDAGVKNIQYF	TGTGCCAGCAGTGACGCGGGAGTCAAAAACATTCAGTACTTC
TRBV6-5	NA	TRBJ1-3	TRBD1	CASSSGQGAGGNTIYF	TGTGCCAGCAGTTCGGGACAGGGGGCGGGGGGAAACACCATATATTTT
TRBV27	NA	TRBJ2-7	NA	CASSLSSYEQYF	TGTGCCAGCAGCCTAAGCTCCTACGAGCAGTACTTC
TRBV28	NA	TRBJ1-2	NA	CASSPNRETEVNYGYTF	TGTGCCAGCAGTCCGAACAGGGAGACGGAGGTGAACTATGGCTACACCTTC
TRBV27	once	TRBJ2-5	TRBD1	CASSLGTGDQETQYF	TGTGCCAGCAGTTTAGGGACAGGGGACCAAGAGACCCAGTACTTC
TRBV19	NA	TRBJ1-2	NA	CASSIAGGDYGGRSDGYTF	TGTGCCAGTAGTATCGCGGGGGGAGACTATGGAGGCAGGTCGGATGGCTACACCTTC
TRBV7-9	NA	TRBJ1-4	NA	CASSLVVGATNEKLFF	TGTGCCAGCAGCTTAGTGGTTGGAGCAACTAATGAAAAACTGTTTTTT
TRBV6-4	NA	TRBJ2-2	NA	CASSDLNTGELFF	TGTGCCAGCAGTGACCTAAACACCGGGGAGCTGTTTTTT
TRBV27	NA	TRBJ2-2	NA	CASSTHRQVPNTGELFF	TGTGCCAGCAGTACCCACCGGCAGGTCCCTAACACCGGGGAGCTGTTTTTT
TRBV7-9	NA	TRBJ1-2	NA	CASSLDVKGGIYGYTF	TGTGCCAGCAGCTTAGATGTTAAAGGGGGAATTTATGGCTACACCTTC
TRBV19	once	TRBJ1-2	NA	CASSTQGYGYTF	TGTGCCAGTAGCACTCAGGGATATGGCTACACCTTC
TRBV28	few	TRBJ1-4	NA	CASSTVNEKLFF	TGTGCCAGCAGTACAGTGAATGAAAAACTGTTTTTT
TRBV5-4	NA	TRBJ2-1	TRBD2	CASSLKTSGDFSYNEQFF	TGTGCCAGCAGCTTGAAGACTAGCGGGGACTTCTCCTACAATGAGCAGTTCTTC
TRBV4-3	once	TRBJ2-1	TRBD2	CASSQAPLAGGPDEQFF	TGCGCCAGCAGCCAAGCCCCGCTAGCGGGAGGGCCCGATGAGCAGTTCTTC
TRBV30	NA	TRBJ2-7	NA	CAWRTLPYEQYF	TGTGCCTGGCGGACACTACCCTACGAGCAGTACTTC
TRBV20-1	NA	TRBJ2-5	TRBD2	CSATTSGPQYF	TGCAGTGCCACGACTAGCGGGCCCCAGTACTTC
TRBV5-1	NA	TRBJ1-6	NA	CASSPQSGNNSPLHF	TGCGCCAGCAGCCCACAATCGGGGAATAATTCACCCCTCCACTTT
TRBV2	NA	TRBJ2-7	TRBD1	CASSDGTGGTEEQYF	TGTGCCAGCAGTGATGGGACAGGGGGCACGGAAGAGCAGTACTTC
TRBV4-1	NA	TRBJ2-7	TRBD2	CASSQVLLAGSGYEQYF	TGCGCCAGCAGCCAAGTTCTACTAGCGGGATCTGGGTACGAGCAGTACTTC
TRBV7-3	NA	TRBJ1-5	TRBD1	CASSLRLRQGNQPQHF	TGTGCCAGCAGCTTACGTTTGAGACAGGGTAATCAGCCCCAGCATTTT